This T cell receptor beta chain came from a study of T cell changes during pregnancy in multiple sclerosis. Clones were sequenced by immunoSEQ multiplex PCR, and TCRdb holds only the in-frame ones, with some missing. The sample has 40,000 to 50,000 clones, around 80% seen once. Germline V CDR1 and CDR2: ENHRY, SYGVKD. Trimming shortened V by 3 bases and J by 0 bases, and 14 bases separated the two germline ends. CDR3 length equals 17 residues. The chain carries TRBV10-3 and TRBJ2-2; tentative D call: TRBD2 (7 bases). This TCR was sampled from a female donor with multiple sclerosis, enrolled in a pregnancy study. The sample consisted of CD4+ T cells from peripheral blood mononuclear cells, taken before pregnancy. The CDR3 protein is CAISERGGLANTGELFF. The CDR3 DNA reads TGTGCCATCAGTGAAAGGGGGGGCCTCGCGAACACCGGGGAGCTGTTTTTT.